These T cell receptor beta chains were read from a single sample in a study of shared clonotypes between healthy human individuals. TCRdb's copy holds only in-frame clones and misses some; the assay was immunoSEQ multiplex PCR. The sample has around 2,000,000 clones, more than 85% seen once. The specimen sequenced was naive CD8+ T cells from PBMCs. Receptor source: a man between 18 and 35 years old in good health. Some clones in this sample may be carry-over from other donors' samples. CDR3s include the opening cysteine and the closing phenylalanine or tryptophan. D genes are given only for firm matches. Expanded clones get a size class; other rows say once, few or many, or leave the size out.

clone_size d_call j_call v_call cdr3_nt cdr3_aa
NA NA TRBJ1-1 TRBV11-2 TGTGCCAGCAGGGGGACGGCTGAAGCTTTCTTT CASRGTAEAFF
NA NA TRBJ2-1 TRBV27 TGTGCCAGCCACCGGGACCCTCTCACCGTGGGCCCCTACAATGAGCAGTTCTTC CASHRDPLTVGPYNEQFF
NA TRBD2 TRBJ2-1 TRBV7-9 TGTGCCAGCAGCTCACGGACTAGCGGGAGGATGGGTGAGCAGTTCTTC CASSSRTSGRMGEQFF
once NA TRBJ2-7 TRBV4-1 TGCGCCAGCAGCCAAGGTCAGCTCTACGAGCAGTACTTC CASSQGQLYEQYF
NA NA TRBJ1-2 TRBV29-1 TGCAGCGCCAGGACAGCCTATGGCTACACCTTC CSARTAYGYTF
NA TRBD2 TRBJ2-1 TRBV10-3 TGTGCCACCACCCGAGGGACTAGCGGGAGTATTCTAGATGAGCAGTTCTTC CATTRGTSGSILDEQFF
NA NA TRBJ2-5 TRBV14 TGTGCCAGCAGCCAAGAAAAGGCCCCGCTCTTACAAGAGACCCAGTACTTC CASSQEKAPLLQETQYF
NA NA TRBJ2-7 TRBV6-5 TGTGCCAGCAGTTACTCATCCAGAGGCTACGAGCAGTACTTC CASSYSSRGYEQYF
NA NA TRBJ2-6 TRBV9 TGTGCCAGCAGCGCGCGGGTCGAATCTGGGGCCAACGTCCTGACTTTC CASSARVESGANVLTF
once NA TRBJ2-1 TRBV4-1 TGCGCCAGCAGACCTTTCGGCGACCGGGACTTTGTAAATAAGCACACTGAGCAGTTCTTC CASRPFGDRDFVNKHTEQFF
few NA TRBJ1-1 TRBV6-5 TGTGCCAGCAGGCGGGACATATCGAACACTGAAGCTTTCTTT CASRRDISNTEAFF
NA NA TRBJ2-3 TRBV5-6 TGTGCCAGCAGCTCAATAGCGGAAGGGGACACAGATACGCAGTATTTT CASSSIAEGDTDTQYF
NA NA TRBJ2-7 TRBV28 TGTGCCAGCAGTGACGACAGGGAGGGACTGTGGTACGAGCAGTACTTC CASSDDREGLWYEQYF
NA TRBD1 TRBJ2-7 TRBV4-1 TGCGCCAGCAGCCAAGTTCACGGACAGGGAAACGAGCAGTACTTC CASSQVHGQGNEQYF
NA TRBD1 TRBJ1-5 TRBV28 TGTGCCAGCAGTTTACTGGCAGGGGGAGGCAATCAGCCCCAGCATTTT CASSLLAGGGNQPQHF
NA NA TRBJ2-2 TRBV9 TGTGCCAGCAGCGTAGTGGCATACGCCGGGGAGCTGTTTTTT CASSVVAYAGELFF
NA NA TRBJ1-5 TRBV9 TGTGCCAGCAGCGTAGGGACAAATCAGCCCCAGCATTTT CASSVGTNQPQHF
NA NA TRBJ2-7 TRBV6-6 TGTGCCAGCAGTTACTCGAGTCCTGCTGGGGACGAGCAGTACTTC CASSYSSPAGDEQYF
NA NA TRBJ2-1 TRBV5-1 TGCGCCAGCAGCTCCCGGGGATCCTACAATGAGCAGTTCTTC CASSSRGSYNEQFF
NA NA TRBJ2-2 TRBV10-3 TGTGCCATCAGTGATTCGCCGGGAGACGGGGAGCTGTTTTTT CAISDSPGDGELFF
NA TRBD1 TRBJ1-2 TRBV28 TGTGCCAGCAGTAGGGCGACAGGGTCCTATGGCTACACCTTC CASSRATGSYGYTF
NA NA TRBJ2-7 TRBV27 TGTGCCAGCAGTTTATCAAACTCCTACGAGCAGTACTTC CASSLSNSYEQYF
once TRBD2 TRBJ2-7 TRBV5-6 TGTGCCAGCAGTCATAGCGGGAGTTCCCACGAGCAGTACTTC CASSHSGSSHEQYF
NA NA TRBJ1-5 TRBV27 TGTGCCAGCAGTCCCCTAGGGGTCAGGATGAGCAATCAGCCCCAGCATTTT CASSPLGVRMSNQPQHF
NA NA TRBJ2-2 TRBV29-1 TGCAGCGTTGTTGTGGGAGACACCGGGGAGCTGTTTTTT CSVVVGDTGELFF
NA TRBD2 TRBJ2-3 TRBV7-8 TGTGCCAGCAGCTTAGCGAGGGGCGGGAGCGAGGATACGCAGTATTTT CASSLARGGSEDTQYF
NA NA TRBJ2-7 TRBV29-1 TGCAGCGTTGTGGGAGGCCAAGGGTACGAGCAGTACTTC CSVVGGQGYEQYF
NA TRBD1 TRBJ2-7 TRBV6-1 TGTGCCAGCAGTGAACCAGGGGGTTGGGGCGAGCAGTACTTC CASSEPGGWGEQYF
NA NA TRBJ2-7 TRBV28 TGTGCCAGCAGTCTCCGGGGAGCCTACGAGCAGTACTTC CASSLRGAYEQYF
NA NA TRBJ1-4 TRBV9 TGTGCCAGCAGCGTCTCACAGGGAGTGAATGAAAAACTGTTTTTT CASSVSQGVNEKLFF
NA NA TRBJ2-2 TRBV25-1 TGTGCCAGCAGTGAATTGGGGGGCACCGGGGAGCTGTTTTTT CASSELGGTGELFF
NA NA TRBJ2-7 TRBV9 TGTGCCAGCAGCGTACGATTGGAGTCTACCTCCTACGAGCAGTACTTC CASSVRLESTSYEQYF
NA NA TRBJ1-5 TRBV5-5 TGTGCCAGCAGCTTTCGGACAGAATTTCAGCCCCAGCATTTT CASSFRTEFQPQHF
NA NA TRBJ2-7 TRBV11-2 TGTGCCAGCAGCTACGTGGGGGACTACGAGCAGTACTTC CASSYVGDYEQYF
NA NA TRBJ2-7 TRBV30 TGTGCCTGGCATACCGGGACTCAGCACTACGAGCAGTACTTC CAWHTGTQHYEQYF
NA NA TRBJ2-7 TRBV28 TGTGCCACGGGTGGCTACGAGCAGTACTTC CATGGYEQYF
NA TRBD2 TRBJ2-2 TRBV4-1 TGCGCCAGCAGCCAAGCTAGCGGGTCTAGAACCGGGGAGCTGTTTTTT CASSQASGSRTGELFF